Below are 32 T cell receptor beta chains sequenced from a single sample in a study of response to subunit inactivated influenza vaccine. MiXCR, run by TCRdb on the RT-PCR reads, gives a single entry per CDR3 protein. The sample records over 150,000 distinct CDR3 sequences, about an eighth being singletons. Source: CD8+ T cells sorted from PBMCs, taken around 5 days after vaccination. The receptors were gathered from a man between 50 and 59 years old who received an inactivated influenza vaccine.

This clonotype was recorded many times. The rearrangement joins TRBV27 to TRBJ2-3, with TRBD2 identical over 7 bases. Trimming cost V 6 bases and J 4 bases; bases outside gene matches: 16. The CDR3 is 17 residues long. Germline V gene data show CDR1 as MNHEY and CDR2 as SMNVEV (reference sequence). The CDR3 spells CASSHRTNPRGADTQYF. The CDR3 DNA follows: TGTGCCAGCAGCCATAGGACTAACCCCCGGGGGGCAGATACGCAGTATTTT.

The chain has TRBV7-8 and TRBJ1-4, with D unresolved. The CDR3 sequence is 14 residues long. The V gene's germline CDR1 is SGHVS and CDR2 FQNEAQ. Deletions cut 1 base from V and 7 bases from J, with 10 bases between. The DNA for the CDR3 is TGTGCCAGCAGCTTAGGAGGGATTGGTGAAAAACTGTTTTTT. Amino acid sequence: CASSLGGIGEKLFF.

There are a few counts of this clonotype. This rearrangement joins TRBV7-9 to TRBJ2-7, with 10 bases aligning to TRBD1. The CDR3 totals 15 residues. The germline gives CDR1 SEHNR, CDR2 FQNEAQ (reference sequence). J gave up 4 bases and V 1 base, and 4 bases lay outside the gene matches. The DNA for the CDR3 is TGTGCCAGCAGCTTAGACCTGGACAGGGGGTACGAGCAGTACTTC. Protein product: CASSLDLDRGYEQYF.

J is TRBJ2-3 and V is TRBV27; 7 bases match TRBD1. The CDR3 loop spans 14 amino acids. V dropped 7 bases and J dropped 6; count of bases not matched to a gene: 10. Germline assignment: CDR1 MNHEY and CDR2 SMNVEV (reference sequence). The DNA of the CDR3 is TGTGCCAGCACCTGGACAGGCGGTGGCGATACGCAGTATTTT. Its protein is CASTWTGGGDTQYF.

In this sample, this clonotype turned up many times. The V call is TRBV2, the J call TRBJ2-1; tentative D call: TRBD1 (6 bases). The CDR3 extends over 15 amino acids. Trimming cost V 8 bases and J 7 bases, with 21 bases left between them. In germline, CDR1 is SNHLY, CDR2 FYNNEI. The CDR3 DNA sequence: TGTGCCAGCCGGTTAGGGGATCACCAGGGGAATGAGCAGTTCTTC. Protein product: CASRLGDHQGNEQFF.

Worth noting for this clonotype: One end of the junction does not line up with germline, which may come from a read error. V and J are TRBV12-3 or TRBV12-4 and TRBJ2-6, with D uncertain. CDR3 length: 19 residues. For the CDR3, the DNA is TGTGCCATCAGTTCTCCCTCGGCCCCCTCCATTTCTGGGGCCAACGTCCTGACTTTC. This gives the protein CAISSPSAPSISGANVLTF.

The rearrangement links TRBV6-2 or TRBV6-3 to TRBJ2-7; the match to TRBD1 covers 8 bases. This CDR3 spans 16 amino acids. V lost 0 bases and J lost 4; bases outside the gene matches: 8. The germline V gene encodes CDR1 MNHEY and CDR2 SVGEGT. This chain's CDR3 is CASSYSSGTGLYEQYF. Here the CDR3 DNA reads TGTGCCAGCAGTTACTCTTCCGGGACAGGTCTTTACGAGCAGTACTTC.

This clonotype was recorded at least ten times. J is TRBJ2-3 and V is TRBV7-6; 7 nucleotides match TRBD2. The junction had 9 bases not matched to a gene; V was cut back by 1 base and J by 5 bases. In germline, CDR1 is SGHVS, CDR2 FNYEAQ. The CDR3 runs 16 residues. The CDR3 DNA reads TGTGCCAGCAGCTTAGATTTCGGCGGGGGTATAGATACGCAGTATTTT. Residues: CASSLDFGGGIDTQYF.

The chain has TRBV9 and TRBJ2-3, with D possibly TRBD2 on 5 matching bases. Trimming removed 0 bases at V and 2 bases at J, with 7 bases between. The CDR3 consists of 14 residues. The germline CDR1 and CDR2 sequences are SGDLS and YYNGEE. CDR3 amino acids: CASSVGGPTDTQYF. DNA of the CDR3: TGTGCCAGCAGCGTAGGAGGGCCCACAGATACGCAGTATTTT. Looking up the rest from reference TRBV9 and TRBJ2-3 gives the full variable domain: DSGVTQTPKHLITATGQRVTLRCSPRSGDLSVYWYQQSLDQGLQFLIQYYNGEERAKGNILERFSAQQFPDLHSELNLSSLELGDSALYFCASSVGGPTDTQYFGPGTRLTVL.

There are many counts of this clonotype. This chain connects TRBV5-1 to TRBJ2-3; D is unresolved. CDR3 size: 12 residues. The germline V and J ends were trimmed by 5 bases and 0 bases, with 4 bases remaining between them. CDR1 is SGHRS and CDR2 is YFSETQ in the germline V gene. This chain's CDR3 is CASRPSTDTQYF. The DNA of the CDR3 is TGCGCCAGCAGGCCCAGCACAGATACGCAGTATTTT.

The CDR3 loop reads CASSQEAETDTQYF. In nucleotides, the CDR3 is TGTGCCAGCAGCCAAGAAGCGGAAACAGATACGCAGTATTTT. The rearrangement links TRBV14 to TRBJ2-3, with D perhaps matching TRBD2 (5 bases). V dropped 0 bases and J dropped 3 bases, with 7 bases sitting between them. In germline, CDR1 is SGHDN, CDR2 FVKESK. The CDR3 covers 14 residues.

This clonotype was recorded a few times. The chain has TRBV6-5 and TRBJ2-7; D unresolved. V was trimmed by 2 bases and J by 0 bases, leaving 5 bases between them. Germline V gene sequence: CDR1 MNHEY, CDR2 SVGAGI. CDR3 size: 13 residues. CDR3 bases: TGTGCCAGCAGTTACGGGGACTCCTACGAGCAGTACTTC. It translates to CASSYGDSYEQYF.

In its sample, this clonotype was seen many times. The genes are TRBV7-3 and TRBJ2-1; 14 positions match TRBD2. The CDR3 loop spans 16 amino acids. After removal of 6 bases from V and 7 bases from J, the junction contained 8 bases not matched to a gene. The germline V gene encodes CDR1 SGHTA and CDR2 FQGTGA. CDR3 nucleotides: TGTGCCAGCAGTTCAACCGGGACTAGCGGGAGAAATGAGCAGTTCTTC. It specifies CASSSTGTSGRNEQFF.

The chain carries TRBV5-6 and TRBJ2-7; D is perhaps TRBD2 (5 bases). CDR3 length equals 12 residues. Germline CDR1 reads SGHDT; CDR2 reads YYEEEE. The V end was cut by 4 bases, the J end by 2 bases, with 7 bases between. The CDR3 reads CASSAGTYEQYF. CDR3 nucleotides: TGTGCCAGCAGCGCCGGGACCTACGAGCAGTACTTC.

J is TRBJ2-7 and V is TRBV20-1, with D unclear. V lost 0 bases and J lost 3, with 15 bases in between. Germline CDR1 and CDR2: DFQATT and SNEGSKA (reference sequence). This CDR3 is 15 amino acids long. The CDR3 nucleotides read TGCAGTGCTAGAGATTCACCTCCCGGGTTCTACGAGCAGTACTTC. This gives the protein CSARDSPPGFYEQYF.

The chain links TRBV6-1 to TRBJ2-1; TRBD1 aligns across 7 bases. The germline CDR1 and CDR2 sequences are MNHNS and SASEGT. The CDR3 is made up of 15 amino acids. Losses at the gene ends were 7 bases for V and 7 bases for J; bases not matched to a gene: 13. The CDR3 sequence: CASIPTDRLGNEQFF. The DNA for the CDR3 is TGTGCCAGCATTCCAACGGACAGGCTGGGGAATGAGCAGTTCTTC.

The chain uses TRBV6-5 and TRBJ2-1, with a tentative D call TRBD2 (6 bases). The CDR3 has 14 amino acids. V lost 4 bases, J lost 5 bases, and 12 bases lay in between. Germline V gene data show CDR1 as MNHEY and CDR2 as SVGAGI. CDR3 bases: TGTGCCAGCAGTTTCAGCGGGTCCGACAATGAGCAGTTCTTC. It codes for CASSFSGSDNEQFF.

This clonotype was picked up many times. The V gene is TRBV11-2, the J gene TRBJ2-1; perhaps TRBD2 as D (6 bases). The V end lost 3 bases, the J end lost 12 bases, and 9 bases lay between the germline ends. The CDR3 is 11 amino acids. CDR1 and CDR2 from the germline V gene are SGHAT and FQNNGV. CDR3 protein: CASSLGEVQFF. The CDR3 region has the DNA TGTGCCAGCAGCTTGGGGGAGGTGCAGTTCTTC.

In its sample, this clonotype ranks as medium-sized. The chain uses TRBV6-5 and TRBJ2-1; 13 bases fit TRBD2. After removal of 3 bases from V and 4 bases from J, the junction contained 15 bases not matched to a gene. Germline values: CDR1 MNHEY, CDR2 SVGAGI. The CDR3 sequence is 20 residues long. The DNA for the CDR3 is TGTGCCAGCAGTTATTTGTCGGGCTACGGGACTAGCGGGACATACAATGAGCAGTTCTTC. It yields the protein CASSYLSGYGTSGTYNEQFF.

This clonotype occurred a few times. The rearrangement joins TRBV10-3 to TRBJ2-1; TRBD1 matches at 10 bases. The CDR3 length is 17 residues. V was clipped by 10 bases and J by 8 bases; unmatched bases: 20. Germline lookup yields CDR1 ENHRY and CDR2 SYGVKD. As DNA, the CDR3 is TGTGCCACTCGGCGGCCCTACGCGGACAGGGGGGGCCATGAGCAGTTCTTC. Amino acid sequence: CATRRPYADRGGHEQFF.

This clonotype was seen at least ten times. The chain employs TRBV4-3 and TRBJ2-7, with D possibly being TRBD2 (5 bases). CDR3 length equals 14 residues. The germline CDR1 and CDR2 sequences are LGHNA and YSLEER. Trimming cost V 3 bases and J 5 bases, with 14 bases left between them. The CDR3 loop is CASSHTAGIHEQYF. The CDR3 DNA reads TGCGCCAGCAGCCATACAGCCGGGATCCACGAGCAGTACTTC.

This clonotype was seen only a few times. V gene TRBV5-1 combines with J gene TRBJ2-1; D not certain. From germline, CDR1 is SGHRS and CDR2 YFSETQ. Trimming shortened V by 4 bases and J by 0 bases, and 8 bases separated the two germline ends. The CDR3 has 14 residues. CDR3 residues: CASSPESSYNEQFF. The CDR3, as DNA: TGCGCCAGCAGCCCGGAAAGCTCCTACAATGAGCAGTTCTTC.

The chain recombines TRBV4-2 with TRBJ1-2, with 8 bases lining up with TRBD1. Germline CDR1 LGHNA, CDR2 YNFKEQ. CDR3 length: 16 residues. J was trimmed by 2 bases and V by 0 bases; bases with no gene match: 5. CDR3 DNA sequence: TGTGCCAGCAGCCAAGAACAAACAGGGGGAAACTATGGCTACACCTTC. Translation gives CASSQEQTGGNYGYTF.

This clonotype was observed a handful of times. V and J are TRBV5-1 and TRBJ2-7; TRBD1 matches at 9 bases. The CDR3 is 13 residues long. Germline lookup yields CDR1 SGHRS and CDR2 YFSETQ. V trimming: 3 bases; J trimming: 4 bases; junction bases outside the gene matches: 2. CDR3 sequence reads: CASSWTGVYEQYF. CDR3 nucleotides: TGCGCCAGCAGCTGGACAGGGGTTTACGAGCAGTACTTC.

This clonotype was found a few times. The CDR3 loop reads CASSFSSAGGSYEQYF. As DNA, the CDR3 is TGTGCCAGCAGTTTCTCTTCGGCAGGGGGCTCCTACGAGCAGTACTTC. The gene calls are TRBV28 and TRBJ2-7; 7 nucleotides agree with TRBD1. The CDR3 totals 16 residues. V trimming: 3 bases; J trimming: 0 bases; junction bases outside the gene matches: 8. CDR1 MDHEN and CDR2 SYDVKM come from the germline V gene. The entire variable domain, with the rest obtained from reference TRBV28 and TRBJ2-7, is as follows: DVKVTQSSRYLVKRTGEKVFLECVQDMDHENMFWYRQDPGLGLRLIYFSYDVKMKEKGDIPEGYSVSREKKERFSLILESASTNQTSMYLCASSFSSAGGSYEQYFGPGTRLTVT.

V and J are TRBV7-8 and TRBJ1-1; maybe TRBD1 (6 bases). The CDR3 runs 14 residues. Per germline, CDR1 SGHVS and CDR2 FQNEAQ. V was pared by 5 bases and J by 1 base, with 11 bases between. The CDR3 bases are TGTGCCAGCAGCCAGTGGACAGCGAACACTGAAGCTTTCTTT. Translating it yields CASSQWTANTEAFF.

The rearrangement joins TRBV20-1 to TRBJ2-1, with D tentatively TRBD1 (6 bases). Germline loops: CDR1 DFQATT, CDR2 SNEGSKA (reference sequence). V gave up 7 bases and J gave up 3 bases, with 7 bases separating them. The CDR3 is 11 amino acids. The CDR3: CSGTVYNEQFF. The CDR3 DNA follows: TGCAGTGGGACAGTCTACAATGAGCAGTTCTTC.

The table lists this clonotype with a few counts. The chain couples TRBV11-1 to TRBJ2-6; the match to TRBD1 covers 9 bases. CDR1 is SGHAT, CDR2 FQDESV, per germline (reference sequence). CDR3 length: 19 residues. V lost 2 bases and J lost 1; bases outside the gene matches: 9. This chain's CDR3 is CASSLNEYRGLSGANVLTF. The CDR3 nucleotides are TGTGCCAGCAGCTTAAACGAGTACAGGGGGCTTTCTGGGGCCAACGTCCTGACTTTC.

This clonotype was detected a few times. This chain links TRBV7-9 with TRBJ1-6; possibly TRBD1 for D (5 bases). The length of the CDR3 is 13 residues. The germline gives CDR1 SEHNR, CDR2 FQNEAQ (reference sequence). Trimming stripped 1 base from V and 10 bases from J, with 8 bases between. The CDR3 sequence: CASSLGGVSPLHF. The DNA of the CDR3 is TGTGCCAGCAGCTTAGGAGGGGTATCACCCCTCCACTTT.

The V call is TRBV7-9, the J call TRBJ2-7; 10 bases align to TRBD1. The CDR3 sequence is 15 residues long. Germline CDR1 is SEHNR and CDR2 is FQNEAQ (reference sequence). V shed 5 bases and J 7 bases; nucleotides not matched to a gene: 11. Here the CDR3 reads CASSPTGQGRFEQYF. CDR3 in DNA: TGTGCCAGCAGCCCAACGGGACAGGGGCGATTTGAGCAGTACTTC.

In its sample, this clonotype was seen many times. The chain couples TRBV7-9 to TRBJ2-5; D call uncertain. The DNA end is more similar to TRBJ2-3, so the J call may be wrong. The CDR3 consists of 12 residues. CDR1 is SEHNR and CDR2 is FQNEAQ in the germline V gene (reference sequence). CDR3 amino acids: CASSLVEETQYF. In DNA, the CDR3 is TGTGCCAGCAGCTTAGTTGAGGAGACGCAGTATTTT.

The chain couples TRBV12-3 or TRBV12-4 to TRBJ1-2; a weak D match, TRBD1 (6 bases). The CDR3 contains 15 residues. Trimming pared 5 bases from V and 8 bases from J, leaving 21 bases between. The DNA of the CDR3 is TGTGCCAGCAGTATACGGATAAGGGGGGCTGGAGGCTACACCTTC. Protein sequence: CASSIRIRGAGGYTF.